The T cell receptor (beta chain) under discussion was sequenced for a study of shared clonotypes between healthy human individuals. TCRdb keeps only in-frame clones here, not all; method: immunoSEQ multiplex PCR. Of more than 400,000 clones in the sample, 90% to 96% were seen once. Germline V gives CDR1 SGHTA, CDR2 FQGTGA. The CDR3 length is 16 residues. Trimming stripped 1 base from V and 0 bases from J, with 9 bases between. The gene calls are TRBV7-3 and TRBJ1-4; D uncertain. The sample taken for sequencing was naive CD4+ T cells sorted from blood. Subset defined: CD45RA+ positively selected. The source of this sequence is a woman younger than 45 in good health. CDR3 protein: CASSLSRNTTNEKLFF. The CDR3 DNA sequence: TGTGCCAGCAGCTTAAGCAGAAACACAACTAATGAAAAACTGTTTTTT.